This T cell receptor beta chain was sequenced in a study of CD8 T cells in ankylosing spondylitis. Overall study findings and caveats: A number of the motif variants had already been described in reactive arthritis synovial fluid and blood. Disease-linked clones reportedly showed significant enrichment in matched ankylosing spondylitis synovial fluid.

CDR3 size: 16 residues. Germline V gives CDR1 LNHNV, CDR2 YYDKDF (reference sequence). Trimming took off 0 bases at V and 0 bases at J, with 6 bases between the two ends. This clonotype was observed at least ten times. What it binds is not known. The authors made TCR beta libraries by quantitative 5'-RACE with molecular barcodes. TCRdb ran MiXCR on the 5' RACE reads and lists one entry per CDR3 protein. The profile shows tens of thousands of distinct CDR3 sequences, over 5.5% of them singletons. The clonotype originates from a male donor with ankylosing spondylitis or in good health (not recorded which). V and J are TRBV15 and TRBJ2-6; D is unclear. The sequenced sample consisted of blood, either unsorted or a sorted T cell fraction (not recorded which). The CDR3 loop reads CATSREGISGANVLTF. Here the CDR3 DNA reads TGTGCCACCAGCAGAGAGGGGATCTCTGGGGCCAACGTCCTGACTTTC.